The 26 T cell receptor beta chains below come from one sample, sequenced in a study of preoperative IRX-2 immunotherapy in early breast cancer. Regarding treatment: preoperative locoregional IRX-2 cytokine immunotherapy. The repertoire was sequenced with immunoSEQ multiplex PCR; TCRdb's copy has only in-frame clones and lacks some. The sample lists 30,000 or so clones, 83% occurring once. Here the sequenced sample was lymph node tissue, taken from a patient treated with IRX-2 immunotherapy. Receptor source: a human donor with breast cancer.

This chain connects TRBV6-8 to TRBJ2-7; D is unclear. Germline V gene data show CDR1 as MNHGY and CDR2 as SAAAGT. This CDR3 region has 12 residues. The CDR3 DNA is TGTGCTACCTCGCCCCAACTCTACGAGCAGTACTTC. It yields the protein CATSPQLYEQYF.

The rearrangement links TRBV28 to TRBJ1-2, with no clear D. The germline V gene encodes CDR1 MDHEN and CDR2 SYDVKM. The length of the CDR3 is 12 residues. V lost 3 bases, J lost 4 bases, and 6 bases lay in between. The CDR3 here is CASSFRLYGYTF. The CDR3 DNA sequence: TGTGCCAGCAGTTTTAGGCTCTATGGCTACACCTTC.

This chain joins TRBV18 and TRBJ2-7; D possibly corresponds to TRBD1 (6 bases). This CDR3 is 16 amino acids long. Germline CDR1 KGHSH, CDR2 LQKENI. Between the trimmed V and J ends, which lost 2 bases and 1 base, there was a span of 15 bases. CDR3 loop: CASSPSVGGGSYEQYF. In DNA form, the CDR3 reads TGTGCCAGCTCACCATCGGTAGGGGGTGGTTCCTACGAGCAGTACTTC.

The chain couples TRBV18 to TRBJ2-5, with D unclear. CDR1 is KGHSH, CDR2 LQKENI, per germline. V gave up 4 bases and J gave up 5 bases, with 17 bases separating them. The CDR3 sequence is 15 residues long. The DNA of the CDR3 is TGTGCCAGCTCACTACAGACGGCGGTCTTGGAGACCCAGTACTTC. This translates into CASSLQTAVLETQYF.

The J gene is TRBJ2-7, the V gene TRBV18, with a tentative D call TRBD2 (5 bases). This CDR3 comprises 14 residues. In germline, CDR1 is KGHSH, CDR2 LQKENI. Trimming left V 6 bases short and J 0 bases short, with 12 bases between. This CDR3 reads CASSRSGDSYEQYF. DNA for the CDR3: TGTGCCAGCTCTCGATCCGGGGACTCCTACGAGCAGTACTTC.

Notes on this clone: A base remains ambiguous or unread, so its encoded residue is written X. The chain is built from TRBV7-5 and TRBJ2-7; the table's D gene call, TRBD2, was not cross checked with the DNA. TRBV7-5 is a recognized pseudogene. The CDR3 has 14 amino acids. The CDR3 nucleotides read TGTGCCAGCAGCARCCGGGACTACTCCTACGAGCAGTACTTC. Amino acids: CASSXRDYSYEQYF.

This chain links TRBV11-3 with TRBJ1-1; TRBD1 is a possible D gene (6 bases). The ends were cut back, 5 bases at V and 2 bases at J, with 15 bases in the middle. Germline CDR1 is SGHNT and CDR2 is YENEEA. The CDR3 sequence is 15 residues long. CDR3: CASSAPTGFNTEAFF. The CDR3 DNA sequence: TGTGCCAGCAGCGCCCCTACAGGGTTTAACACTGAAGCTTTCTTT.

The chain recombines TRBV6-4 with TRBJ2-1; perhaps D is TRBD1 or TRBD2 (7 bases each). This CDR3 comprises 16 residues. Germline assignment: CDR1 MRHNA and CDR2 SNTAGT. Trimming pared 5 bases from V and 7 bases from J, leaving 21 bases between. The CDR3: CASSYRWQGGGNEQFF. CDR3 nucleotide sequence: TGTGCCAGCAGTTACCGGTGGCAGGGGGGAGGGAATGAGCAGTTCTTC.

The chain joins TRBV6-8 to TRBJ2-7; no clear D gene. Trimming cost V 10 bases and J 1 base, with 11 bases left between them. The CDR3 has 12 amino acids. Germline V gene data show CDR1 as MNHGY and CDR2 as SAAAGT. CDR3 loop: CATSTRSYEQYF. The CDR3 DNA is TGTGCCACTTCGACACGATCCTACGAGCAGTACTTC.

The chain recombines TRBV12-5 with TRBJ1-1; the D is unclear. Germline lookup yields CDR1 LGHNT and CDR2 FRNRAP. Trimming cost V 5 bases and J 3 bases, with 10 bases left between them. This CDR3 spans 13 amino acids. CDR3 sequence: CASGRTRDTEAFF. DNA for the CDR3: TGTGCTAGTGGTAGAACCCGGGACACTGAAGCTTTCTTT.

The V call is TRBV4-1, the J call TRBJ2-1; perhaps TRBD2 as D (6 bases). Germline V gene lookup returns CDR1 MGHRA and CDR2 YSYEKL. The V end was cut by 1 base, the J end by 5 bases, with 9 bases between. The CDR3 spans 14 residues. The CDR3 nucleotides are TGCGCCAGCAGCCAAGGACTAGACGACAATGAGCAGTTCTTC. Translated: CASSQGLDDNEQFF.

Here the CDR3 reads CASSIELTGRRFF. CDR3 DNA: TGTGCCAGTAGTATAGAACTCACCGGGAGGAGGTTCTTC. The chain employs TRBV19 and TRBJ2-1, with 7 bases that match TRBD2. V dropped 0 bases and J dropped 15; count of bases not matched to a gene: 8. Germline values: CDR1 LNHDA, CDR2 SQIVND (reference sequence). The CDR3 sequence is 13 residues long.

The CDR3 protein is CASSAGLGYEQYF. The CDR3 DNA sequence: TGTGCCAGTAGTGCGGGACTAGGCTACGAGCAGTACTTC. The rearrangement joins TRBV19 to TRBJ2-7, with TRBD2 identical over 8 bases. Losses at the gene ends were 5 bases for V and 3 bases for J; bases not matched to a gene: 3. The CDR3 loop spans 13 amino acids. Germline CDR1 reads LNHDA; CDR2 reads SQIVND (reference sequence).

Comment on this clone: At one boundary the junction diverges from the germline segment, which might be a read error. The chain recombines TRBV6-8 with TRBJ2-6; D gene unclear. Germline values: CDR1 MNHGY, CDR2 SAAAGT. CDR3 length equals 14 residues. The CDR3 DNA reads as TGTGCCATCAGTTTTGTAGCCGGGGCCAACGTCCTGACTTTC. Translation gives CAISFVAGANVLTF.

The table lists this clone with a few counts. The CDR3 region is CATSRVPRPNYGYTF. DNA for the CDR3: TGTGCCACCAGCAGAGTCCCCCGGCCTAACTATGGCTACACCTTC. The rearrangement joins TRBV15 to TRBJ1-2; D unresolved. Germline loops: CDR1 LNHNV, CDR2 YYDKDF (reference sequence). This CDR3 spans 15 amino acids. Trimming shortened V by 1 base and J by 0 bases, and 9 bases separated the two germline ends. The variable domain in full, with the rest retrieved from reference TRBV15 and TRBJ1-2, is DAMVIQNPRYQVTQFGKPVTLSCSQTLNHNVMYWYQQKSSQAPKLLFHYYDKDFNNEADTPDNFQSRRPNTSFCFLDIRSPGLGDTAMYLCATSRVPRPNYGYTFGSGTRLTVV.

The sample holds a few counts of this clone. This rearrangement joins TRBV25-1 to TRBJ2-3; the D is unclear. CDR3 size: 14 residues. Trimming cost V 0 bases and J 3 bases, with 7 bases left between them. CDR1 is MGHDK, CDR2 SYGVNS, per germline. CDR3 nucleotides: TGTGCCAGCAGTGAATATAGTTTAACAGATACGCAGTATTTT. This codes for CASSEYSLTDTQYF.

This clone was counted between two and nine times. The gene calls are TRBV6-8 and TRBJ2-1; D perhaps matches TRBD2 (5 bases). Per germline, CDR1 MNHGY and CDR2 SAAAGT. This CDR3 is built from 12 residues. V lost 2 bases, J lost 8 bases, and 7 bases lay in between. The CDR3 DNA reads as TGTGCCAGCAGTTACCGGGGTTATGAGCAGTTCTTC. Its translation is CASSYRGYEQFF.

The table lists this clone with a count of one. The chain carries TRBV25-1 and TRBJ1-4; no definite D call. With 5 bases removed from V and 3 bases from J, the gap between germline ends came to 13 bases. Germline V gene sequence: CDR1 MGHDK, CDR2 SYGVNS. The CDR3 is 15 amino acids. The CDR3 spells CASSLLAGSNEKLFF. The CDR3 nucleotides read TGTGCCAGCAGTTTACTCGCGGGGTCTAATGAAAAACTGTTTTTT.

This rearrangement joins TRBV6-8 to TRBJ1-6; D gene unclear. The length of the CDR3 is 14 residues. With 2 bases removed from V and 8 bases from J, the gap between germline ends came to 10 bases. CDR1 and CDR2 (germline): MNHGY, SAAAGT. The CDR3: CASSYGQRDSPLHF. In DNA, the CDR3 is TGTGCCAGCAGTTACGGTCAGAGGGATTCACCCCTCCACTTT.

This clone was seen just once. The V and J genes are TRBV19 and TRBJ2-1, with 9 nucleotides matching TRBD2. J lost 4 bases, V lost 5 bases, and 12 bases had no gene match. CDR3 length equals 17 residues. Germline V CDR1 and CDR2: LNHDA, SQIVND (reference sequence). As DNA, the CDR3 is TGTGCCAGTAGTCCCAGGGGTAGCGGGAGTGGTTACAATGAGCAGTTCTTC. Its protein is CASSPRGSGSGYNEQFF.

V gene TRBV30 combines with J gene TRBJ1-2; 7 bases fit TRBD1. The V and J ends lost 2 bases and 7 bases, in that order; junction bases with no gene match: 4. CDR1 and CDR2 (germline): GTSNPN, SVGIG (reference sequence). The CDR3 has 12 amino acids. The CDR3 loop reads CAWSLQGPGYTF. In DNA form, the CDR3 reads TGTGCCTGGAGTCTACAGGGGCCTGGCTACACCTTC. The complete variable domain, with remaining parts taken from reference TRBV30 and TRBJ1-2, reads SQTIHQWPATLVQPVGSPLSLECTVEGTSNPNLYWYRQAAGRGLQLLFYSVGIGQISSEVPQNLSASRPQDRQFILSSKKLLLSDSGFYLCAWSLQGPGYTFGSGTRLTVV.

This chain joins TRBV5-1 and TRBJ2-2, with unresolved D. Germline V gene sequence: CDR1 SGHRS, CDR2 YFSETQ. V was pared by 0 bases and J by 4 bases, with 7 bases between. The CDR3 has 14 residues. CDR3 nucleotide sequence: TGCGCCAGCAGCTTGGAGGGATCCACCGGGGAGCTGTTTTTT. This codes for CASSLEGSTGELFF.

The V and J genes are TRBV29-1 and TRBJ1-1, with D hard to call. V lost 1 base and J 2 bases, leaving 8 bases between the germline ends. Germline V CDR1 and CDR2: SQVTM, ANQGSEA. The CDR3 sequence is 13 residues long. The CDR3 protein is CSVEGRVNTEAFF. The CDR3 DNA sequence: TGCAGCGTTGAAGGGCGAGTTAACACTGAAGCTTTCTTT.

The V gene is TRBV29-1, the J gene TRBJ1-5; weak D call: TRBD1 (5 bases). The CDR3 consists of 13 residues. V lost 7 bases and J 7 bases, leaving 17 bases between the germline ends. CDR1 and CDR2 (germline): SQVTM, ANQGSEA. In nucleotides, the CDR3 is TGCAGCGCCGGGGACGGCTCGGGGCAGCCCCAGCATTTT. It translates to CSAGDGSGQPQHF. Variable domain in full (rest from reference TRBV29-1 and TRBJ1-5): SAVISQKPSRDICQRGTSLTIQCQVDSQVTMMFWYRQQPGQSLTLIATANQGSEATYESGFVIDKFPISRPNLTFSTLTVSNMSPEDSSIYLCSAGDGSGQPQHFGDGTRLSIL.

This clone was counted a few times. V gene TRBV18 combines with J gene TRBJ1-2; TRBD1 is a possible D gene (6 bases). The CDR3 has 14 amino acids. The germline V gene has CDR1 KGHSH and CDR2 LQKENI. V lost 5 bases and J lost 4, with 14 bases in between. The CDR3 loop is CASSDGQFIYGYTF. CDR3 DNA sequence: TGTGCCAGCTCAGACGGACAGTTCATCTATGGCTACACCTTC.

V gene TRBV19 combines with J gene TRBJ1-4; no clear D gene. This CDR3 is 14 amino acids long. From germline, CDR1 is LNHDA and CDR2 SQIVND (reference sequence). Trimming pared 3 bases from V and 0 bases from J, leaving 5 bases between. The CDR3 reads CASSIGATNEKLFF. CDR3 coding DNA: TGTGCCAGTAGTATCGGTGCAACTAATGAAAAACTGTTTTTT.